This T cell receptor beta chain comes out of a study of tumor-infiltrating lymphocytes in primary liver carcinoma (dated by TCRdb to 2015 to 2018). For the study in its entirety: A few patients with histopathologically diagnosed primary liver carcinoma underwent surgical resection in China between 2015 and early 2016. Of the five patients, three men and two women aged 30 to 69 years, four had hepatocellular carcinoma and one had combined HCC and intrahepatic cholangiocarcinoma. A total of some 35 specimens from 5 patients went through TCRbeta repertoire sequencing, namely 25 tumor regions, 5 adjacent noncancerous liver tissues and 5 peripheral blood samples. The study combined TCRbeta repertoire sequencing, expression microarrays and whole-exome sequencing across five regions of each liver tumor, with adjacent normal tissue and blood. High reproducibility was observed for the technical replicate repertoires, with mean shared-clone rates about 0.92 and correlation coefficients above 0.98. Roughly 3.5 to 7.5 million productive TCRbeta reads were obtained per sample, and no significant difference in read depth was found between tissue types. The five patients had tumors staged T1-T3 N0M0, with maximum diameters ranging from about 4 to 11 cm.

Per the germline V gene (reference sequence), WNHNN is the CDR1 and SYGVQD is the CDR2. The CDR3 numbers 17 amino acids, ends counted. Only the CDR3 DNA stays, 51 bases, in frame from base 1. Ends trimmed: V by 1 base, J by 3 bases; bases unmatched to a gene: 9. Comments on this clonotype: Its antigen remains unidentified. Since no conserved phenylalanine or tryptophan closes the CDR3, a read error is the likely cause.

TCRbeta-specific cDNA was reverse-transcribed from around 0.45 ug total RNA using a constant-region primer and ProtoScript II reverse transcriptase. The TCRbeta libraries were prepared through three rounds of nested multiplex PCR following a slightly modified ARM-PCR procedure. The first two PCR rounds used multiplex TRBV1-TRBV30 forward primers with a Cbeta reverse primer, each for approximately 10 cycles. A final 25-cycle PCR with Deep VentR polymerase added sample barcodes and Illumina adapters. Before sequencing, amplicons of 200-500 bp were gel-purified using a QIAquick gel extraction kit. An Illumina HiSeq 2500 was used to sequence the TCRbeta amplicons, generating 250-bp paired-end reads. The study's processing was this. Trimmomatic v0.33 was used to quality-trim the reads, and FLASH v1.2.11 was used to merge paired reads so that full CDR3 sequences could be recovered. V, D and J germline segments were assigned to the rearranged TCRbeta sequences by MiGEC v1.2.1b. Clonotype statistics and Shannon-Wiener diversity indices were calculated with VDJtools v1.0.0. Except for diversity analysis, only the 250 most abundant clonotypes of each sample were used in subsequent analyses to reduce sampling bias. Using fastp at Q25 and MiXCR, TCRdb reprocessed the public reads and kept productive beta chains. Rows are unified per CDR3 protein, each entry keeping the most common DNA and genes. These V and J calls rely on TCRdb rather than the paper's analysis. In all, the sample holds 300,000 to 350,000 distinct CDR3 sequences, and around three fifths of those were seen once. The top ten hold 15% to 20% of the sample.

Blood RNA was extracted from unsorted whole blood using TRIzol reagent, and germline DNA was obtained with the DNeasy Blood & Tissue kit. At the time of sampling, the patients had chronic HBV infection and had not received any treatment. Before surgery, about 4 milliliters of peripheral blood were collected into K2EDTA tubes. What the research found in general, with its limitations: Because sequencing covered only the TCR beta chain and unpaired alpha chains were not captured, true repertoire diversity is likely underestimated. Pairs of tumor regions showed greater repertoire overlap (mean roughly 35%) than tumor-adjacent pairs (around 17%) or tumor-blood pairs (roughly 15%), which is consistent with antigen-driven expansion. The top 250 clones accounted for a significantly greater share of the repertoire in tumors than in blood (p = 0.039). Since the samples were bulk and unsorted, there was no way to compare CD4+ and CD8+ T cell repertoires. With just four or five patients in the study, the authors point out that the findings should be validated in a larger study.

The source of this sequence is a woman younger than 45 with primary liver carcinoma and hepatitis B virus infection. The specimen sequenced was peripheral blood. Recombination connected TRBV10-1 to TRBJ1-5; 7 bases in the junction line up with TRBD1. The DNA reads TGCGCCAGCAGTGAGTTTTTCGGGGGACAGTTCAATCAGCCCCAGCATCTT. Its protein is CASSEFFGGQFNQPQHL.